This passage covers 8 T cell receptor beta chains from one sample sequenced in a study of blood T cell repertoires in COVID-19. Sequencing used immunoSEQ multiplex PCR; TCRdb keeps in-frame clones, though not all of them. The sample shows about 150,000 clones, around 86% of them seen only once. Material: PBMCs or T cells enriched from blood (not recorded which). The receptors shown here come from a man in his fifties who had recovered from COVID-19.

DNA of the CDR3: TGCAGCGTTGAAGAGGGGGGAGGCACTGAAGCTTTCTTT. Translated, it gives CSVEEGGGTEAFF. This sequence joins TRBV29-1 and TRBJ1-1; possibly TRBD1 for D (5 bases). The CDR3 is 13 residues long. V gave up 0 bases and J gave up 4 bases, with 9 bases separating them. The germline V gene encodes CDR1 SQVTM and CDR2 ANQGSEA. The variable domain in full, with the rest retrieved from reference TRBV29-1 and TRBJ1-1, is SAVISQKPSRDICQRGTSLTIQCQVDSQVTMMFWYRQQPGQSLTLIATANQGSEATYESGFVIDKFPISRPNLTFSTLTVSNMSPEDSSIYLCSVEEGGGTEAFFGQGTRLTVV.

This clone has only one observation. This chain uses TRBV13 with TRBJ2-1, with no clear D. This CDR3 is 12 amino acids long. Trimming removed 3 bases at V and 9 bases at J, with 9 bases between. Germline values: CDR1 PRHDT, CDR2 FYEKMQ (reference sequence). This chain's CDR3 is CASSFSSREQFF. The CDR3, as DNA: TGTGCCAGCAGCTTCTCCTCCCGTGAGCAGTTCTTC. Looking up the rest from reference TRBV13 and TRBJ2-1 gives the full variable domain: AAGVIQSPRHLIKEKRETATLKCYPIPRHDTVYWYQQGPGQDPQFLISFYEKMQSDKGSIPDRFSAQQFSDYHSELNMSSLELGDSALYFCASSFSSREQFFGPGTRLTVL.

This clone came up once. The chain joins TRBV7-2 to TRBJ2-7, with 14 bases aligning to TRBD2. CDR1 SGHTA and CDR2 FQGNSA come from the germline V gene. Trimming at V came to 8 bases and at J to 3 bases, leaving 15 bases not matched to a gene. This CDR3 has 18 residues. The CDR3 DNA sequence: TGTGCCAGCGGAGGGACTAGCGGGAGTAATCTAATAGGCTACGAGCAGTACTTC. It yields the protein CASGGTSGSNLIGYEQYF.

This clone has just one count. J is TRBJ2-2 and V is TRBV6-2 or TRBV6-3; TRBD1 agrees at 10 bases. Germline V gene data show CDR1 as MNHEY and CDR2 as SVGEGT. The CDR3 loop spans 16 amino acids. The junction had 8 bases not matched to a gene; V was cut back by 5 bases and J by 5 bases. The CDR3 DNA sequence: TGTGCCAGCAGTCGCTACGGGACAGGGGAAACCGGGGAGCTGTTTTTT. Protein sequence: CASSRYGTGETGELFF.

V and J are TRBV7-3 and TRBJ1-5; 7 bases match TRBD1. V was clipped by 5 bases and J by 2 bases; unmatched bases: 12. There are 17 residues in the CDR3. The V gene's germline CDR1 is SGHTA and CDR2 FQGTGA. CDR3 sequence reads: CASSQGDSPLGNQPQHF. Written as DNA, the CDR3 is TGTGCCAGCAGCCAAGGGGACAGCCCCTTGGGCAATCAGCCCCAGCATTTT.

The chain carries TRBV19 and TRBJ2-3, with D unresolved. V lost 5 bases to trimming and J lost 3 bases, with 12 bases between them. This CDR3 is 14 amino acids long. Germline V gene sequence: CDR1 LNHDA, CDR2 SQIVND (reference sequence). The CDR3 sequence is CASSSGKLTDTQYF. The CDR3 nucleotides are TGTGCCAGTAGTTCTGGCAAGTTAACAGATACGCAGTATTTT.

The rearrangement links TRBV7-8 to TRBJ1-4, with 8 positions matching TRBD1. Germline V gene sequence: CDR1 SGHVS, CDR2 FQNEAQ. V dropped 1 base and J dropped 3; count of bases not matched to a gene: 4. CDR3 length equals 16 residues. As DNA, the CDR3 is TGTGCCAGCAGCTTAGAGCAGGGGGCCTCTAATGAAAAACTGTTTTTT. Its protein product is CASSLEQGASNEKLFF.

This chain's CDR3 is CASSRSGTSGNEVEFF. In DNA, the CDR3 is TGCGCCAGCAGCCGGTCCGGGACTAGCGGGAATGAGGTGGAGTTCTTC. J is TRBJ2-1 and V is TRBV5-1, with 13 bases identical to TRBD2. This CDR3 contains 16 residues. Germline-derived CDR1 and CDR2 are SGHRS and YFSETQ. The V gene end was trimmed by 4 bases and the J gene end by 14 bases; junction bases not matched to a gene: 15. Full variable domain (missing parts from reference TRBV5-1 and TRBJ2-1): KAGVTQTPRYLIKTRGQQVTLSCSPISGHRSVSWYQQTPGQGLQFLFEYFSETQRNKGNFPGRFSGRQFSNSRSEMNVSTLELGDSALYLCASSRSGTSGNEVEFFGPGTRLTVL.